These T cell receptor beta chains were read from a single sample in a study of OX40 agonist ivuxolimab in advanced cancers. TCRdb's table, derived via immunoSEQ multiplex PCR, lists solely in-frame clones and lacks some. The sample includes roughly 50,000 clones, under 95% of them seen just once. This specimen consisted of CD4+ or CD8+ T cells sorted from blood, obtained in a trial of the OX40 agonist ivuxolimab. The receptor set was obtained from an adult with an advanced solid tumor such as melanoma, head and neck, liver or kidney cancer. CDR3s include the opening cysteine and the closing phenylalanine or tryptophan. Fields, in order: CDR3 DNA, CDR3 protein, clone size, D gene, V gene, J gene. A D gene is named only where the DNA matches it firmly. Some rows mark clone size as missing; the rest say once, few, many or name a class of expanded clone.

CDR3nt: TGTGCCAGCAGCTTTCGACAGGAGGAGCGCTATGGCTACACCTTC; CDR3aa: CASSFRQEERYGYTF; abundance: .; d_gene: .; v_gene: TRBV5-5; j_gene: TRBJ1-2
CDR3nt: TGCGCCAGCAGCCCGACAATCAGCTACGAGCAGTACTTC; CDR3aa: CASSPTISYEQYF; abundance: .; d_gene: .; v_gene: TRBV4-3; j_gene: TRBJ2-7
CDR3nt: TGTGCCAGTAGTGCTGACAGGGGGCTAAGCGAAAAACTGTTTTTT; CDR3aa: CASSADRGLSEKLFF; abundance: once; d_gene: TRBD1; v_gene: TRBV19; j_gene: TRBJ1-4
CDR3nt: TGTGCCAGCAGCGGCCACGTTCTAGGTAGCGGGGGAAAGACCCAGTACTTC; CDR3aa: CASSGHVLGSGGKTQYF; abundance: .; d_gene: TRBD2; v_gene: TRBV9; j_gene: TRBJ2-5
CDR3nt: TGTGCCAGCAGTCTGGGACAGGGAGAAAATCAGCCCCAGCATTTT; CDR3aa: CASSLGQGENQPQHF; abundance: .; d_gene: TRBD1; v_gene: TRBV6-5; j_gene: TRBJ1-5
CDR3nt: TGTGCCTCCGGAGGGCTCACCTACAATGAGCAGTTCTTC; CDR3aa: CASGGLTYNEQFF; abundance: once; d_gene: .; v_gene: TRBV9; j_gene: TRBJ2-1
CDR3nt: TGCGCCAGCAGCTTGGCCCTAGCGGGAGGGGCCCCCGGTACGCAGTATTTT; CDR3aa: CASSLALAGGAPGTQYF; abundance: .; d_gene: TRBD2; v_gene: TRBV5-1; j_gene: TRBJ2-3
CDR3nt: TGTGCCAGCAGTTTCGCCGGGGAGGGTTTTGAGCAGTACTTC; CDR3aa: CASSFAGEGFEQYF; abundance: .; d_gene: TRBD2; v_gene: TRBV27; j_gene: TRBJ2-7
CDR3nt: TGTGCCAGCAGGCCAGGCGGGAGTACAGATACGCAGTATTTT; CDR3aa: CASRPGGSTDTQYF; abundance: .; d_gene: TRBD2; v_gene: TRBV11-2; j_gene: TRBJ2-3
CDR3nt: TGTGCCAGCAGTCTACTAGGACAGCCCAGCGCTGAAGCTTTCTTT; CDR3aa: CASSLLGQPSAEAFF; abundance: .; d_gene: .; v_gene: TRBV28; j_gene: TRBJ1-1
CDR3nt: TGTGCCAGCAGCCTAGGGACTACTCCGGTAGGGGAGCAGTACTTC; CDR3aa: CASSLGTTPVGEQYF; abundance: .; d_gene: TRBD2; v_gene: TRBV28; j_gene: TRBJ2-7
CDR3nt: TGTGCCAGCAGCGTAGCTGGGCTAGCGGGAATCAGGAAAGATACGCAGTATTTT; CDR3aa: CASSVAGLAGIRKDTQYF; abundance: .; d_gene: TRBD2; v_gene: TRBV9; j_gene: TRBJ2-3
CDR3nt: TGTGCCAGCAGACAATCTGGGGCCAACGTCCTGACTTTC; CDR3aa: CASRQSGANVLTF; abundance: .; d_gene: .; v_gene: TRBV6-6; j_gene: TRBJ2-6
CDR3nt: TGTGCCAGTAACGAGGGGGGAGTCTATGGCTACACCTTC; CDR3aa: CASNEGGVYGYTF; abundance: .; d_gene: .; v_gene: TRBV19; j_gene: TRBJ1-2
CDR3nt: TGTGCCAGCCTAGGGGGGGGCAATCAGCCCCAGCATTTT; CDR3aa: CASLGGGNQPQHF; abundance: few; d_gene: .; v_gene: TRBV7-9; j_gene: TRBJ1-5
CDR3nt: TGCAGCGTGGGACAGGAATACTATGGCTACACCTTC; CDR3aa: CSVGQEYYGYTF; abundance: .; d_gene: TRBD1; v_gene: TRBV29-1; j_gene: TRBJ1-2
CDR3nt: TGTGCCAGCAGTTTATCCAGCAGGGGGGTAGATACGCAGTATTTT; CDR3aa: CASSLSSRGVDTQYF; abundance: .; d_gene: .; v_gene: TRBV27; j_gene: TRBJ2-3
CDR3nt: TGTGCCAGTAGTATTGTTGGGGGTTTCTCCTACAATGAGCAGTTCTTC; CDR3aa: CASSIVGGFSYNEQFF; abundance: .; d_gene: .; v_gene: TRBV19; j_gene: TRBJ2-1
CDR3nt: TGTGCCAGCAGCTTAGGGGGGGCATACACTGAAGCTTTCTTT; CDR3aa: CASSLGGAYTEAFF; abundance: .; d_gene: .; v_gene: TRBV11-1; j_gene: TRBJ1-1
CDR3nt: TGTGCCAGCAGTCTCGTTATGCCCGAACCGGTTGCAGATACGCAGTATTTT; CDR3aa: CASSLVMPEPVADTQYF; abundance: .; d_gene: .; v_gene: TRBV2; j_gene: TRBJ2-3
CDR3nt: TGTGCCAGCAGCCACGGGGGAGGCTTTGAAGCTTTCTTT; CDR3aa: CASSHGGGFEAFF; abundance: .; d_gene: .; v_gene: TRBV27; j_gene: TRBJ1-1
CDR3nt: TGTGCCAGCACCGCAGGTGCTAAGAACACTGAAGCTTTCTTT; CDR3aa: CASTAGAKNTEAFF; abundance: once; d_gene: .; v_gene: TRBV6-5; j_gene: TRBJ1-1
CDR3nt: TGTGCCAGCAGTCCACAGGGTGTTGAAGCTTTCTTT; CDR3aa: CASSPQGVEAFF; abundance: .; d_gene: .; v_gene: TRBV25-1; j_gene: TRBJ1-1